Detailed here is one T cell receptor beta chain. What it binds is unknown. The CDR3 has 14 residues. The ends lost 5 bases at V and 3 bases at J; junction bases unmatched: 7. This entry belongs to a study of vaccination and CD4 T cells after COVID-19. Across the whole study: SARS-CoV-2, HCoV-NL63, HCoV-OC43 and HCoV-229E supplied the overlapping spike peptides used to stimulate cells. Each control was exposed to a CEFX pool, an HIV-1 Nef pool, or no peptide at all. Study conclusions and caveats: Nearly all convalescent vaccine-specific clones, 304 of 307, recognized only SARS-CoV-2 spike.

The sample's treatment: roughly 10-day PBMC culture with coronavirus spike peptide pools or control peptides (ViraFEST assay). At the Johns Hopkins FTIC core, DNA taken from cultured CD4+ T cells was sequenced by way of the Oncomine TCR Beta short-read assay. TCRdb independently ran MiXCR on the PCR reads; one entry per CDR3 protein. Here the sample spans 15,000 to 20,000 distinct CDR3 sequences, around 61% being singletons. What was sequenced was CD4+ T cells from blood, cultured in vitro. This rearrangement joins TRBV12-3 or TRBV12-4 to TRBJ2-7; 7 nucleotides match TRBD2. The receptor was isolated from a human donor who had recovered from COVID-19. CDR3 nucleotides: TGTGCCAGCAGTCCCCCTCTAGCGGACTACGAGCAGTACTTC. It specifies CASSPPLADYEQYF.